A single sample gave rise to the 20 T cell receptor beta chains below, sequenced in a study of spatial heterogeneity in lung cancer. The time point is: blood at routine non-recurrence follow-up after resection. Whole RNA came from tumor, nontumor lung or frozen PBMC and was sequenced without being sorted. TCRdb processed the 5' RACE reads anew with MiXCR; each CDR3 protein has one entry. Of tens of thousands of distinct CDR3 sequences listed, roughly 7.4% are singletons. Sequenced here: PBMCs, sampled at follow-up. Receptor source: a female donor with early-stage non-small cell lung cancer.

The chain combines TRBV5-1 with TRBJ1-1; D unclear. There are 13 residues in the CDR3. Trimming left V 3 bases short and J 11 bases short, with 17 bases between. Germline CDR1 SGHRS, CDR2 YFSETQ. In DNA form, the CDR3 reads TGCGCCAGCAGCTCGGGTAAAGATTTTGGGGCTTTCTTT. It translates to CASSSGKDFGAFF.

The sample holds many counts of this clonotype. The rearrangement joins TRBV2 to TRBJ1-2; D unclear. The CDR3 consists of 17 residues. V lost 2 bases and J lost 2, with 18 bases in between. In germline, CDR1 is SNHLY, CDR2 FYNNEI. Written as DNA, the CDR3 is TGTGCCAGCAGTGAAACGGGCCCGGGCAGTACAAACTATGGCTACACCTTC. Amino acids: CASSETGPGSTNYGYTF. The variable domain in full, with the rest retrieved from reference TRBV2 and TRBJ1-2, is EPEVTQTPSHQVTQMGQEVILRCVPISNHLYFYWYRQILGQKVEFLVSFYNNEISEKSEIFDDQFSVERPDGSNFTLKIRSTKLEDSAMYFCASSETGPGSTNYGYTFGSGTRLTVV.

This chain links TRBV30 with TRBJ2-3; D ambiguous. The CDR3 has 13 amino acids. The V end lost 4 bases, the J end lost 6 bases, and 14 bases lay between the germline ends. CDR1 is GTSNPN, CDR2 SVGIG, per germline (reference sequence). The CDR3 bases are TGTGCCTGGACTTTTTCTGGGTTGGATACGCAGTATTTT. It codes for CAWTFSGLDTQYF.

Many counts were recorded for this clonotype. The chain combines TRBV20-1 with TRBJ1-3; D ambiguous. Germline V CDR1 and CDR2: DFQATT, SNEGSKA (reference sequence). V lost 0 bases and J lost 0, with 9 bases in between. The CDR3 contains 15 residues. CDR3 sequence reads: CSARDRVSSGNTIYF. DNA of the CDR3: TGCAGTGCTAGAGATCGCGTGTCCTCTGGAAACACCATATATTTT.

This clonotype appeared many times. Written as DNA, the CDR3 is TGCGCCAGCAGCTTCGGGACCTCCTACGAGCAGTACTTC. It encodes CASSFGTSYEQYF. The chain joins TRBV5-1 to TRBJ2-7, with D perhaps TRBD1 or TRBD2 (5 bases each). Trimming took 2 bases from V and 0 from J, leaving 6 bases between them. In germline, CDR1 is SGHRS, CDR2 YFSETQ. CDR3 length: 13 amino acids.

The chain joins TRBV20-1 to TRBJ2-7; the match to TRBD1 covers 9 bases. CDR3 length equals 12 residues. Germline loops: CDR1 DFQATT, CDR2 SNEGSKA (reference sequence). V gave up 8 bases and J gave up 4 bases; unmatched junction bases: 6. This chain's CDR3 is CSSIGQGYEQYF. DNA for the CDR3: TGCAGTTCAATCGGACAGGGGTACGAGCAGTACTTC.

This clonotype was observed a handful of times. This sequence joins TRBV4-1 and TRBJ2-7; 9 bases agree with TRBD1. J was trimmed by 5 bases and V by 2 bases; bases with no gene match: 10. CDR3 length: 16 residues. Per the germline V gene, CDR1 is MGHRA and CDR2 is YSYEKL. The CDR3 loop is CASSQRAGTGKDEQYF. CDR3 nucleotide sequence: TGCGCCAGCAGCCAAAGAGCCGGGACAGGGAAGGACGAGCAGTACTTC.

The sample holds many counts of this clonotype. The rearrangement links TRBV10-1 to TRBJ2-1; 12 nucleotides align to TRBD2. Germline CDR1 and CDR2: WNHNN and SYGVQD (reference sequence). V gave up 2 bases and J gave up 1 base; unmatched junction bases: 0. The CDR3 spans 16 residues. This CDR3 reads CASSETSGGSYNEQFF. CDR3 nucleotides: TGCGCCAGCAGTGAGACTAGCGGGGGGTCCTACAATGAGCAGTTCTTC.

This clonotype was picked up many times. This chain joins TRBV7-2 and TRBJ2-1; tentatively, D is TRBD1 or TRBD2 (6 bases each). V was shortened by 5 bases and J by 2 bases, with 13 bases between the two germline ends. The CDR3 sequence is 15 residues long. Germline V gene lookup returns CDR1 SGHTA and CDR2 FQGNSA. DNA of the CDR3: TGTGCCAGCAGCCCCCCGGGGGCTGCCTACAATGAGCAGTTCTTC. Amino acid sequence: CASSPPGAAYNEQFF.

The chain uses TRBV12-3 or TRBV12-4 and TRBJ2-3; weak D call: TRBD1 (5 bases). This CDR3 contains 15 residues. Trimming stripped 2 bases from V and 3 bases from J, with 12 bases between. The CDR3 nucleotides are TGTGCCAGCAGTTTAACAAGCAGGGTTACAGATACGCAGTATTTT. Translating gives CASSLTSRVTDTQYF.

This clonotype has only a few counts. The V and J genes are TRBV28 and TRBJ2-6; no clear D gene. The V gene lost 4 bases and the J gene lost 1 base, with 11 bases spanning the gap. The CDR3 covers 16 residues. From germline, CDR1 is MDHEN and CDR2 SYDVKM. The CDR3 loop is CASSWAPKSGANVLTF. The CDR3, as DNA: TGTGCCAGCAGTTGGGCCCCGAAATCTGGGGCCAACGTCCTGACTTTC.

This chain joins TRBV6-5 and TRBJ2-6; a possible D gene is TRBD1 (6 bases). The V gene lost 0 bases and the J gene lost 4 bases, with 13 bases spanning the gap. The length of the CDR3 is 17 residues. Per germline, CDR1 MNHEY and CDR2 SVGAGI. The CDR3 region has the DNA TGTGCCAGCAGTTACTCGGTCCCAGGGGAAGGGGCCAACGTCCTGACTTTC. Translated, it gives CASSYSVPGEGANVLTF.

The chain uses TRBV15 and TRBJ1-1; D uncertain. The CDR3 consists of 13 residues. CDR1 LNHNV and CDR2 YYDKDF come from the germline V gene (reference sequence). V was shortened by 3 bases and J by 1 base, with 6 bases between the two germline ends. For the CDR3, the DNA is TGTGCCACCAGCAGGCCACAGAACACTGAAGCTTTCTTT. Translating gives CATSRPQNTEAFF.

This clonotype was seen at least ten times. The chain links TRBV12-3 or TRBV12-4 to TRBJ2-3; D ambiguous. The ends were cut back, 7 bases at V and 4 bases at J, with 9 bases in the middle. The CDR3 length is 12 residues. CDR3 in amino acids: CASTDIADTQYF. As DNA, the CDR3 is TGTGCCAGCACCGATATAGCAGATACGCAGTATTTT.

In nucleotides, the CDR3 is TGTGCCAGCAGCTTGGGACAGGGTCTATACAATGAGCAGTTCTTC. Amino acids: CASSLGQGLYNEQFF. The chain has TRBV5-5 and TRBJ2-1; 7 bases line up with TRBD1. This CDR3 is built from 15 residues. The germline V gene has CDR1 SGHKS and CDR2 YYEKEE (reference sequence). The ends lost 0 bases at V and 4 bases at J; junction bases unmatched: 4.

The table lists this clonotype with many counts. The genes are TRBV2 and TRBJ2-7; no reliable D call. The CDR3 runs 17 residues. The germline V and J ends were trimmed by 5 bases and 0 bases, with 20 bases remaining between them. Germline V gene data show CDR1 as SNHLY and CDR2 as FYNNEI. CDR3 sequence reads: CASSFTQYEWLSYEQYF. The CDR3 DNA reads TGTGCCAGCAGTTTTACCCAGTATGAGTGGCTCTCCTACGAGCAGTACTTC. Full variable domain (outside the CDR3, taken from reference TRBV2 and TRBJ2-7): EPEVTQTPSHQVTQMGQEVILRCVPISNHLYFYWYRQILGQKVEFLVSFYNNEISEKSEIFDDQFSVERPDGSNFTLKIRSTKLEDSAMYFCASSFTQYEWLSYEQYFGPGTRLTVT.

This sequence joins TRBV7-6 and TRBJ2-1; maybe TRBD1 (5 bases). Deletions cut 6 bases from V and 0 bases from J, with 15 bases between. The CDR3 has 16 residues. Germline-derived CDR1 and CDR2 are SGHVS and FNYEAQ. CDR3 residues: CASSRTHESSYNEQFF. The CDR3 DNA reads TGTGCCAGCAGTCGGACACATGAGAGCTCCTACAATGAGCAGTTCTTC.

This clonotype was seen a handful of times. The rearrangement links TRBV5-5 to TRBJ2-7, with 7 bases that match TRBD2. This CDR3 spans 15 amino acids. V gave up 2 bases and J gave up 3 bases; unmatched junction bases: 8. Per germline, CDR1 SGHKS and CDR2 YYEKEE (reference sequence). CDR3 amino acids: CASSFGGGRNYEQYF. CDR3 DNA: TGTGCCAGCAGCTTCGGCGGGGGTCGGAACTACGAGCAGTACTTC.

This clonotype was counted between two and nine times. The chain couples TRBV5-1 to TRBJ2-2; D is unclear. There are 16 residues in the CDR3. Trimming removed 0 bases from V and 1 base from J, with 10 bases in between. Germline V lookup: CDR1 SGHRS, CDR2 YFSETQ. CDR3 nucleotide sequence: TGCGCCAGCAGCTTGGGCTGGTCAGGGAACACCGGGGAGCTGTTTTTT. It encodes CASSLGWSGNTGELFF.

About this clonotype itself: This may be a read error: a much more frequent sequence differs by one nucleotide. The rearrangement uses TRBV5-1 and TRBJ2-5, with D possibly TRBD1 on 5 matching bases. This CDR3 contains 14 residues. Germline V lookup: CDR1 SGHRS, CDR2 YFSETQ. Trimming left V 1 base short and J 3 bases short, with 10 bases between. The CDR3 DNA reads TGCGCCAGCAGCTTGACCAGCAGGGAAGAGACCCAGTACTTC. It is translated as CASSLTSREETQYF.